The 30 T cell receptor beta chains presented below share a single source sample, sequenced in a study of Graves' ophthalmopathy and Graves' hyperthyroidism. RNA transcripts provided the template for amplifying TCR beta CDR3 regions. The library came from an HTBI-primed first-round RT-PCR and a second-round multiplex PCR. One entry per CDR3 protein, called by TCRdb with MiXCR from the multiplex PCR reads. Of around 590,000 distinct CDR3 sequences in the sample, under 45% are singletons; the top ten hold approximately 4.1%. Sample: peripheral blood or thyroid tissue (not recorded which). Source of these receptors: an adult man with Graves' hyperthyroidism.

The chain couples TRBV5-6 to TRBJ1-2; the D gene is possibly TRBD1 (6 bases). CDR3 length: 15 amino acids. The ends were cut back, 2 bases at V and 4 bases at J, with 15 bases in the middle. The V gene's germline CDR1 is SGHDT and CDR2 YYEEEE. CDR3: CASSLDGGTSYGYTF. The CDR3 DNA sequence: TGTGCCAGCAGCTTAGATGGGGGCACTAGCTATGGCTACACCTTC.

The chain joins TRBV7-2 to TRBJ1-6; D uncertain. Trimming took 1 base from V and 8 from J, leaving 12 bases between them. The germline gives CDR1 SGHTA, CDR2 FQGNSA. The CDR3 covers 15 residues. The chain's CDR3 is CASSLVGPGYSPLHF. In DNA form, the CDR3 reads TGTGCCAGCAGCTTAGTTGGGCCCGGTTATTCACCCCTCCACTTT.

This chain joins TRBV18 and TRBJ1-3, with D maybe TRBD1 (5 bases). This CDR3 is built from 13 residues. Trimming took off 2 bases at V and 6 bases at J, with 8 bases between the two ends. Germline V gene data show CDR1 as KGHSH and CDR2 as LQKENI. CDR3 in amino acids: CASSPGQENTIYF. For the CDR3, the DNA is TGTGCCAGCTCACCAGGACAAGAAAACACCATATATTTT.

V gene TRBV10-2 combines with J gene TRBJ1-5, with D possibly matching TRBD1 (5 bases). Germline V gene data show CDR1 as WSHSY and CDR2 as SAAADI. V was trimmed by 7 bases and J by 4 bases, leaving 14 bases between them. The CDR3 length is 14 residues. This chain's CDR3 is CASKIQGGNQPQHF. The CDR3, as DNA: TGCGCCAGCAAGATTCAGGGTGGAAATCAGCCCCAGCATTTT.

The rearrangement uses TRBV5-6 and TRBJ2-3; TRBD2 agrees at 16 bases. The trim removed 6 bases at V and 1 base at J, leaving 8 bases unmatched. The germline V gene encodes CDR1 SGHDT and CDR2 YYEEEE. The CDR3 spans 18 residues. The CDR3 nucleotides are TGTGCCAGCAACCCGGGACTAGCGGGAGGGCGAGGCACAGATACGCAGTATTTT. Its translation: CASNPGLAGGRGTDTQYF. Filled out from reference TRBV5-6 and TRBJ2-3, the complete variable domain reads DAGVTQSPTHLIKTRGQQVTLRCSPKSGHDTVSWYQQALGQGPQFIFQYYEEEERQRGNFPDRFSGHQFPNYSSELNVNALLLGDSALYLCASNPGLAGGRGTDTQYFGPGTRLTVL.

This clonotype was seen once. A much bigger clone sits one base away, suggesting this may be a read error. The rearrangement uses TRBV5-1 and TRBJ1-1, with TRBD1 as a possible D gene (5 bases). The CDR3 is made up of 14 amino acids. Trimming cost V 1 base and J 9 bases, with 16 bases left between them. From germline, CDR1 is SGHRS and CDR2 YFSETQ. CDR3 loop: CASSLFPGFGKAFF. CDR3 nucleotides: TGCGCCAGCAGCTTGTTCCCAGGGTTTGGGAAAGCTTTCTTT.

This clonotype was detected many times. The rearrangement joins TRBV4-2 to TRBJ1-2; 7 nucleotides agree with TRBD1. CDR1 is LGHNA and CDR2 is YNFKEQ in the germline V gene. The CDR3 has 15 amino acids. With 0 bases clipped from V and 8 bases from J, the junction kept 9 bases outside the gene matches. DNA for the CDR3: TGTGCCAGCAGCCAAGAAGCGCGGGACAGATGGGGCTACACCTTC. Translated, it gives CASSQEARDRWGYTF.

The chain has TRBV29-1 and TRBJ1-6; possible D gene TRBD1, 6 bases. V lost 4 bases and J 14 bases, leaving 18 bases between the germline ends. CDR3 length: 13 amino acids. Germline-derived CDR1 and CDR2 are SQVTM and ANQGSEA. DNA of the CDR3: TGCAGCGTTGTGGACAGCCCCGGGGCCACCCTCCACTTT. This gives the protein CSVVDSPGATLHF.

As concerns this clonotype: A read error may produce the germline difference seen at one junction end. This sequence joins TRBV10-3 and TRBJ1-4, with TRBD1 as a possible D gene (5 bases). The CDR3 runs to 15 residues. CDR1 is ENHRY, CDR2 SYGVKD, per germline. CDR3 sequence: CASSYFGGWEERLFF. The CDR3 nucleotides read TGTGCCAGCAGTTACTTTGGGGGATGGGAAGAAAGACTGTTTTTT.

Written as DNA, the CDR3 is TGCAGTGCTAGAGATCCAATGGGTTTGGAGACCCAGCATTTT. Amino acids: CSARDPMGLETQHF. The chain links TRBV20-1 to TRBJ1-5, with D uncertain. Germline V gives CDR1 DFQATT, CDR2 SNEGSKA (reference sequence). CDR3 length: 14 residues. Trimming removed 0 bases from V and 11 bases from J, with 17 bases in between.

This clonotype was seen a few times. This chain connects TRBV29-1 to TRBJ2-3; tentative D call: TRBD1 (6 bases). The CDR3 has 13 amino acids. In germline, CDR1 is SQVTM, CDR2 ANQGSEA. Trimming removed 4 bases at V and 8 bases at J, with 16 bases between. Here the CDR3 reads CSVVGAKPATQYF. In DNA form, the CDR3 reads TGCAGCGTTGTGGGGGCCAAGCCAGCTACGCAGTATTTT.

This clonotype turned up a few times. The chain recombines TRBV30 with TRBJ2-5; D remains unclear. Germline V gene data show CDR1 as GTSNPN and CDR2 as SVGIG (reference sequence). Trimming cost V 6 bases and J 1 base, with 12 bases left between them. The CDR3 spans 13 residues. The CDR3 loop is CACLRNSQETQYF. CDR3 nucleotides: TGTGCCTGCCTAAGGAACAGCCAAGAGACCCAGTACTTC.

The chain combines TRBV20-1 with TRBJ2-7; D is tentatively TRBD1 or TRBD2 (5 bases each). Per germline, CDR1 DFQATT and CDR2 SNEGSKA (reference sequence). The CDR3 sequence is 10 residues long. V dropped 6 bases and J dropped 5 bases, with 8 bases sitting between them. The DNA of the CDR3 is TGCAGTGCAACGGGACACGAGCAGTACTTC. Translating gives CSATGHEQYF.

Ten or more counts support this clonotype. This chain uses TRBV5-1 with TRBJ1-1; TRBD1 is a possible D gene (5 bases). The CDR3 has 13 amino acids. V was shortened by 4 bases and J by 3 bases, with 10 bases between the two germline ends. Per germline, CDR1 SGHRS and CDR2 YFSETQ. CDR3 bases: TGCGCCAGCAGCAAAGGGGTTGACACTGAAGCTTTCTTT. Its translation: CASSKGVDTEAFF.

In this sample, this clonotype turned up many times. The chain is built from TRBV20-1 and TRBJ2-7; D may be TRBD1 (6 bases). The CDR3 loop spans 15 amino acids. Per the germline V gene, CDR1 is DFQATT and CDR2 is SNEGSKA (reference sequence). Trimming cost V 4 bases and J 4 bases, with 20 bases left between them. CDR3 sequence reads: CSAINPGHHQYEQYF. The CDR3 nucleotides read TGCAGTGCTATAAATCCGGGACACCATCAATACGAGCAGTACTTC.

Ten or more counts support this clonotype. J is TRBJ1-1 and V is TRBV10-3, with 9 positions matching TRBD1. Germline V gene data show CDR1 as ENHRY and CDR2 as SYGVKD. Trimming at V came to 5 bases and at J to 1 base, leaving 5 bases not matched to a gene. This CDR3 is 15 amino acids long. The CDR3 region is CAISRPGQGNTEAFF. The CDR3 coding sequence is TGTGCCATCAGTAGGCCGGGACAGGGGAACACTGAAGCTTTCTTT.

The chain combines TRBV2 with TRBJ1-1, with TRBD1 identical over 9 bases. Germline trimming cut 10 bases from V and 6 bases from J; bases unmatched to any gene: 9. The CDR3 extends over 13 amino acids. Germline loops: CDR1 SNHLY, CDR2 FYNNEI. CDR3 sequence (DNA): TGTGCCACCCGGGACAGGGAAATTTCTGAAGCTTTCTTT. Protein: CATRDREISEAFF.

The chain links TRBV7-9 to TRBJ1-1; possibly TRBD1 for D (6 bases). Germline values: CDR1 SEHNR, CDR2 FQNEAQ (reference sequence). V dropped 5 bases and J dropped 2 bases, with 15 bases sitting between them. The CDR3 has 15 residues. CDR3 in amino acids: CASSTMTGFNTEAFF. In nucleotides, the CDR3 is TGTGCCAGCAGCACCATGACAGGTTTCAACACTGAAGCTTTCTTT.

There are many counts of this clonotype. CDR3 amino acids: CATSRPTGNQPQHF. The CDR3 region has the DNA TGTGCCACCAGCAGACCCACAGGGAATCAGCCCCAGCATTTT. This rearrangement joins TRBV15 to TRBJ1-5; D is possibly TRBD1 (6 bases). Germline assignment: CDR1 LNHNV and CDR2 YYDKDF (reference sequence). V gave up 2 bases and J gave up 4 bases, with 9 bases separating them. This CDR3 has 14 residues.

V gene TRBV9 combines with J gene TRBJ1-1; weak D call: TRBD1 (6 bases). CDR3 length equals 16 residues. Germline loops: CDR1 SGDLS, CDR2 YYNGEE. V shed 2 bases and J shed 2 bases, with 16 bases lying between them. In DNA form, the CDR3 reads TGTGCCAGCAGCGTGGGGGGCGCCGGAGGAAACACTGAAGCTTTCTTT. This encodes CASSVGGAGGNTEAFF.

The rearrangement uses TRBV5-4 and TRBJ1-2; perhaps TRBD1 as D (5 bases). The V gene's germline CDR1 is SGHNT and CDR2 YYREEE (reference sequence). The CDR3 contains 15 residues. V gave up 4 bases and J gave up 0 bases, with 13 bases separating them. Here the CDR3 reads CASSPGGPANYGYTF. The CDR3 bases are TGTGCCAGCAGCCCGGGGGGTCCCGCTAACTATGGCTACACCTTC.

This clonotype was seen repeatedly, ten times or more. This sequence joins TRBV7-9 and TRBJ2-2, with TRBD1 identical over 8 bases. The germline gives CDR1 SEHNR, CDR2 FQNEAQ (reference sequence). V shed 5 bases, J shed 2 bases, and the junction held 7 bases outside the gene matches. This CDR3 has 16 residues. CDR3 in DNA: TGTGCCAGCAGCCCCTGGACAGGGTTAAACACCGGGGAGCTGTTTTTT. Translation gives CASSPWTGLNTGELFF.

The V gene is TRBV12-3 or TRBV12-4, the J gene TRBJ1-6; no clear D gene. The CDR3 extends over 13 amino acids. Trimming stripped 7 bases from V and 7 bases from J, with 11 bases between. The CDR3 DNA reads as TGTGCCAGCACCGGTGGTGGGAATTCACCCCTCCACTTT. Its protein product is CASTGGGNSPLHF.

This clonotype was recorded at least ten times. The V gene is TRBV5-5, the J gene TRBJ1-1; possibly TRBD1 for D (5 bases). Germline loops: CDR1 SGHKS, CDR2 YYEKEE (reference sequence). The CDR3 runs 13 residues. Trimming shortened V by 4 bases and J by 7 bases, and 14 bases separated the two germline ends. The CDR3 region is CASSLRQMNEAFF. CDR3 coding DNA: TGTGCCAGCAGCCTGAGACAGATGAATGAAGCTTTCTTT.

Regarding this clonotype: A much larger clone sits a single nucleotide away, making a read error possible. The CDR3 sequence: CASSHAVSGANVLTF. CDR3 DNA sequence: TGTGCCAGCAGCCACGCAGTCTCTGGGGCCAACGTCCTGACTTTC. The rearrangement links TRBV2 to TRBJ2-6; D unclear. The germline V gene encodes CDR1 SNHLY and CDR2 FYNNEI. This CDR3 spans 15 amino acids. Trimming shortened V by 6 bases and J by 0 bases, and 9 bases separated the two germline ends.

This clonotype came up a few times. This chain uses TRBV3-1 with TRBJ1-2; tentatively, D is TRBD1 (6 bases). This CDR3 has 13 residues. Trimming removed 1 base from V and 6 bases from J, with 9 bases in between. CDR1 is LGHDT, CDR2 YNNKEL, per germline (reference sequence). CDR3: CASSQVQGNGYTF. The CDR3 region has the DNA TGTGCCAGCAGCCAAGTCCAGGGGAATGGCTACACCTTC.

To note about this clonotype: The junction does not match germline at one end; this may be a read error. This chain uses TRBV10-2 with TRBJ2-1, with 10 bases fitting TRBD1. In germline, CDR1 is WSHSY, CDR2 SAAADI. This CDR3 comprises 15 residues. The CDR3 coding sequence is TGTGCCAGCAGCCCGGGACAGGGGAGTAGAAATGAGCAGTTCTTC. Amino acids: CASSPGQGSRNEQFF.

Comment on this clonotype: This may stem from a read error, because a much larger clone lies one nucleotide away. Written as DNA, the CDR3 is TGTGCCAGCAGTTGGGGACAGCAAGAGGCCCAGTACTTC. Protein sequence: CASSWGQQEAQYF. The rearrangement links TRBV6-1 to TRBJ2-5, with TRBD1 identical over 7 bases. The CDR3 contains 13 residues. CDR1 is MNHNS and CDR2 is SASEGT in the germline V gene.

The V call is TRBV7-2, the J call TRBJ2-1; D call uncertain. The closer fit of TRBJ2-7 to the DNA end suggests the J call may be wrong. Germline V CDR1 and CDR2: SGHTA, FQGNSA. This CDR3 spans 14 amino acids. CDR3: CASSPAWVFNEQYF. CDR3 in DNA: TGTGCCAGCAGCCCGGCTTGGGTATTCAATGAGCAGTACTTC.

This clonotype was detected only a few times. This chain connects TRBV6-5 to TRBJ2-7; D gene unclear. The germline V and J ends were trimmed by 6 bases and 3 bases, with 9 bases remaining between them. Germline CDR1 reads MNHEY; CDR2 reads SVGAGI. The CDR3 has 12 amino acids. CDR3 nucleotides: TGTGCCAGCAGGCGTGACAACTACGAGCAGTACTTC. Translating gives CASRRDNYEQYF.